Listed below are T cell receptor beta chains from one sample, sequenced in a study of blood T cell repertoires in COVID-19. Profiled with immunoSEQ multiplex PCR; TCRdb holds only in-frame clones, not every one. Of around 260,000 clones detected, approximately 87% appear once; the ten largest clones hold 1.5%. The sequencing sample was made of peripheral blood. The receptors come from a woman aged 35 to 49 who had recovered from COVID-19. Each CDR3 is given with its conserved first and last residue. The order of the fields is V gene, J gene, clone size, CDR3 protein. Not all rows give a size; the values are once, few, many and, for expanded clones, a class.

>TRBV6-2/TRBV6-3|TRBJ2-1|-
CASSSRDSHEQFF
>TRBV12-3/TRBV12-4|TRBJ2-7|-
CATEDRQAQYF
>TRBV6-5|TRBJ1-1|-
CASSRTRGTEAFF
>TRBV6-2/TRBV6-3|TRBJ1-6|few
CASSLGPDRERDSPLHF
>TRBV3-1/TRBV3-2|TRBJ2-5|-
CASSQGATQETQYF
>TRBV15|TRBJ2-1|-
CATSRGPQGGANEQFF
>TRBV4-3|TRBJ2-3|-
CASRDRLAGGTDTQYF
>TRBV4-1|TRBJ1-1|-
CASSQTLGEAFF
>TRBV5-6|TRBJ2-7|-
CASSLRLSYEQYF
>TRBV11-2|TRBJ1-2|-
CASSSGTGHYGYTF
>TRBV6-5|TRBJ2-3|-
CASHTGRADTQYF
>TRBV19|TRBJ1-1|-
CASREQGSEAFF
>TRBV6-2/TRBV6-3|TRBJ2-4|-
CASSLPGQSTKNIQYF
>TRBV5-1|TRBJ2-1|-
CASSSSGASYNEQFF
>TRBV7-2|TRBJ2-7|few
CASSISTGAYEQYF
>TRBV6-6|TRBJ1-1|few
CASLSSAGSPTEAFF
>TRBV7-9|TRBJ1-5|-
CASSLEGDRWSQPQHF
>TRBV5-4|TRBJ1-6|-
CASSSRTGGEAPLHF
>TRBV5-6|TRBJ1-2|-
CASSLWSWQNYGYTF
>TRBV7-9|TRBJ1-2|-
CASSLERGHGYTF
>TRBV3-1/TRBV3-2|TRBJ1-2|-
CASSQGAGIKDGYTF
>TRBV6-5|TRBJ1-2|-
CASSSGDGYTF
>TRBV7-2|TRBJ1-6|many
CASSLAGAGAYNSPLHF
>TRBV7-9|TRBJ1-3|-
CASSLAGKGIYLTGNTIYF
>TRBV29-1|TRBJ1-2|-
CSAFGGQTGYGYTF
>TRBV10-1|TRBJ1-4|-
CASSSPHPLVPLGRRHEKLFF
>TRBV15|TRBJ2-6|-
CATSRVYSGANVLTF
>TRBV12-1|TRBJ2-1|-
CAKFEEYNEQFF
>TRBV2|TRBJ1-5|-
CASSALGQNSNQPQHF
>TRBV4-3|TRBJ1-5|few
CASSQAGGPAQPQHF
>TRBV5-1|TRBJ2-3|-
CASSLDLAVSTDTQYF
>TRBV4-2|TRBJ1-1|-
CASSQDSAWGNTEAFF
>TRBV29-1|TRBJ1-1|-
CSSERGLNTEAFF
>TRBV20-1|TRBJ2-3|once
CSAGLPDTQYF
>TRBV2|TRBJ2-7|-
CASKKRVLYEQYF
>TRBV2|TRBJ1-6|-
CASSESKGLPLHF
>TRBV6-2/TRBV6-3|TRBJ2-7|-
CASSRDRVFEQYF
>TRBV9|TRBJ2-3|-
CASSAARGASPDTQYF
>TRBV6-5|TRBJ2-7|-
CASSGDLLGYEQYF
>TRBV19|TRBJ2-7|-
CASSPRTGRYEQYF
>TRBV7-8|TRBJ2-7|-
CASSLVGGTGEQYF
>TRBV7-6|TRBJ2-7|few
CASSRDRGITYEQYF
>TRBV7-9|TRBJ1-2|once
CASSSTGGYGYTF
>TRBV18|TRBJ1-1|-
CASSPILTGFGTEAFF
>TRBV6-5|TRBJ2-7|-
CASSYGPSGTYEQYF
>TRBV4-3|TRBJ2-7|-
CASSQDWRPPYEQYF
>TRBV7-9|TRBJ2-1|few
CASSQVGGVNEQFF